These 27 T cell receptor beta chains share one sample of origin, sequenced in a study of Tregs in tolerant kidney transplant recipients (dated by TCRdb to the late 2010s). The method was the immunoSEQ multiplex PCR assay. The immuneACCESS repertoire file appears here via TCRdb, limited to in-frame rearrangements. These files lack a portion of the clones; in checked studies, under half of the deficit traces to unresolved V genes, and the cause of the others is not known. Within this sample are about 240,000 clones, with 80% to 85% of them counted one time only. The ten largest clones take up less than 0.75% of the sample. The source material was CD4+ T cells from blood. All receptors come from a human donor in good health.

This sequence joins TRBV6-6 and TRBJ2-7; 8 bases map to TRBD2. CDR3 length equals 12 residues. Germline V gene lookup returns CDR1 MNHNY and CDR2 SVGAGI (reference sequence). Unmatched junction bases numbered 12, after V lost 8 bases and J lost 12 bases. CDR3 DNA sequence: TGTGCCAGCGGCCTTTCAGCGGGGGTCGTGTACTTC. It specifies CASGLSAGVVYF.

This clone was seen only a few times. V is TRBV5-6 and J is TRBJ2-5; 8 bases align to TRBD2. The germline V gene has CDR1 SGHDT and CDR2 YYEEEE. This CDR3 comprises 17 residues. Germline trimming cut 0 bases from V and 0 bases from J; bases unmatched to any gene: 7. The CDR3, as DNA: TGTGCCAGCAGCTTGGATTTCCTAGCGGGCCACCAAGAGACCCAGTACTTC. This translates into CASSLDFLAGHQETQYF.

V usage is TRBV7-8 and J usage is TRBJ2-1; 7 nucleotides align to TRBD1. Germline assignment: CDR1 SGHVS and CDR2 FQNEAQ. V shed 7 bases and J 7 bases; nucleotides not matched to a gene: 10. The CDR3 is 14 residues long. CDR3 nucleotide sequence: TGTGCCAGCACCCACTCAAGGGGGCGGAATGAGCAGTTCTTC. Encoded protein: CASTHSRGRNEQFF. Variable domain in full (rest from reference TRBV7-8 and TRBJ2-1): GAGVSQSPRYKVAKRGQDVALRCDPISGHVSLFWYQQALGQGPEFLTYFQNEAQLDKSGLPSDRFFAERPEGSVSTLKIQRTQQEDSAVYLCASTHSRGRNEQFFGPGTRLTVL.

J is TRBJ2-5 and V is TRBV5-1, with TRBD2 matching over 11 bases. Trimming took 3 bases from V and 1 from J; bases not matched to a gene: 5. Germline-derived CDR1 and CDR2 are SGHRS and YFSETQ. The CDR3 is 16 residues long. The CDR3 DNA follows: TGCGCCAGCAGCTCGGGACTAGCGGACCTCCAAGAGACCCAGTACTTC. Translation gives CASSSGLADLQETQYF. The complete variable domain, with remaining parts taken from reference TRBV5-1 and TRBJ2-5, reads KAGVTQTPRYLIKTRGQQVTLSCSPISGHRSVSWYQQTPGQGLQFLFEYFSETQRNKGNFPGRFSGRQFSNSRSEMNVSTLELGDSALYLCASSSGLADLQETQYFGPGTRLLVL.

The gene calls are TRBV9 and TRBJ1-1; 8 bases are shared with TRBD1. With V trimmed by 3 bases and J by 3 bases, 13 bases remained unmatched. The CDR3 has 17 amino acids. Per the germline V gene, CDR1 is SGDLS and CDR2 is YYNGEE. The CDR3 nucleotides are TGTGCCAGCAGCGGCCGGACAGGGCCCCCCAAGGACACTGAAGCTTTCTTT. Protein sequence: CASSGRTGPPKDTEAFF.

The genes are TRBV7-3 and TRBJ2-5; tentatively, D is TRBD2 (5 bases). Trimming took off 2 bases at V and 9 bases at J, with 13 bases between the two ends. The germline gives CDR1 SGHTA, CDR2 FQGTGA. There are 13 residues in the CDR3. CDR3 amino acids: CASSLEPRGPQYF. DNA of the CDR3: TGTGCCAGCAGCTTAGAGCCCCGAGGGCCCCAGTACTTC.

This sequence joins TRBV14 and TRBJ1-4; 7 bases fit TRBD1. CDR1 and CDR2 from the germline V gene are SGHDN and FVKESK. After removal of 2 bases from V and 5 bases from J, the junction contained 8 bases not matched to a gene. The CDR3 length is 16 residues. CDR3 in amino acids: CASSQRWNRGNEKLFF. DNA for the CDR3: TGTGCCAGCAGCCAAAGGTGGAACAGGGGAAATGAAAAACTGTTTTTT.

This chain connects TRBV5-4 to TRBJ2-3, with 10 bases aligning to TRBD2. There are 15 residues in the CDR3. V dropped 4 bases and J dropped 3; count of bases not matched to a gene: 5. Germline CDR1 is SGHNT and CDR2 is YYREEE (reference sequence). The CDR3 bases are TGTGCCAGCAGCCCTGGGACTAGCGCAACAGATACGCAGTATTTT. Translating gives CASSPGTSATDTQYF.

The rearrangement links TRBV7-8 to TRBJ1-5; TRBD1 agrees at 11 bases. In germline, CDR1 is SGHVS, CDR2 FQNEAQ. The CDR3 loop spans 17 amino acids. Trimming at V came to 1 base and at J to 0 bases, leaving 2 bases not matched to a gene. CDR3 protein: CASSLGGTGGSNQPQHF. DNA of the CDR3: TGTGCCAGCAGCTTAGGAGGGACAGGGGGTAGCAATCAGCCCCAGCATTTT. Full variable domain (outside the CDR3, taken from reference TRBV7-8 and TRBJ1-5): GAGVSQSPRYKVAKRGQDVALRCDPISGHVSLFWYQQALGQGPEFLTYFQNEAQLDKSGLPSDRFFAERPEGSVSTLKIQRTQQEDSAVYLCASSLGGTGGSNQPQHFGDGTRLSIL.

Concerning this clone itself: In the same sample, other DNA sequences code for this CDR3. The chain links TRBV11-3 to TRBJ2-7; the D is unclear. Germline loops: CDR1 SGHNT, CDR2 YENEEA. The CDR3 is made up of 12 amino acids. V gave up 3 bases and J gave up 1 base, with 4 bases separating them. The CDR3 spells CASSLDSYEQYF. The CDR3, as DNA: TGTGCCAGCAGCTTGGATTCCTACGAGCAGTACTTC.

This clone came up once. The chain carries TRBV19 and TRBJ2-7; 9 nucleotides align to TRBD2. Germline V gene lookup returns CDR1 LNHDA and CDR2 SQIVND (reference sequence). This CDR3 region has 15 residues. Germline trimming cut 4 bases from V and 2 bases from J; bases unmatched to any gene: 6. The CDR3 is CASSKRAGGTYEQYF. DNA of the CDR3: TGTGCCAGTAGTAAGAGAGCGGGGGGTACCTACGAGCAGTACTTC.

The genes are TRBV11-2 and TRBJ1-2; no definite D call. V shed 2 bases and J shed 5 bases, with 12 bases lying between them. There are 14 residues in the CDR3. In germline, CDR1 is SGHAT, CDR2 FQNNGV. The CDR3 region is CASSLQVGDYGYTF. CDR3 DNA sequence: TGTGCCAGCAGCTTACAGGTTGGGGATTATGGCTACACCTTC.

The genes are TRBV2 and TRBJ1-2, with 7 nucleotides matching TRBD1. V shed 1 base and J 4 bases; nucleotides not matched to a gene: 6. The CDR3 has 15 amino acids. Germline V gene data show CDR1 as SNHLY and CDR2 as FYNNEI. CDR3 in DNA: TGTGCCAGCAGTGAAGTTGGCAGGGGGGGCTATGGCTACACCTTC. Protein sequence: CASSEVGRGGYGYTF.

To note about this clone: Because the CDR3's place on the DNA is in doubt, the DNA is left out and the CDR3 is given as listed by TCRdb. V gene TRBV7-9 combines with J gene TRBJ1-1; whether TRBD1, the table's D call, matches the DNA was not checked. The length of the CDR3 is 16 amino acids, counting both ends. Germline values: CDR1 SEHNR, CDR2 FQNEAQ (reference sequence). CDR3 in amino acids: CASDSGQGRMNTEAFF.

The rearrangement links TRBV5-1 to TRBJ1-6; perhaps TRBD1 as D (6 bases). This CDR3 has 14 amino acids. Germline V gene sequence: CDR1 SGHRS, CDR2 YFSETQ. V lost 9 bases and J 7 bases, leaving 17 bases between the germline ends. CDR3 protein: CATSLQGQNSPLHF. The CDR3 DNA sequence: TGCGCCACCTCACTACAGGGTCAGAATTCACCCCTCCACTTT.

This clone was seen only once. The chain carries TRBV5-1 and TRBJ2-2; D may be TRBD1 (5 bases). Germline loops: CDR1 SGHRS, CDR2 YFSETQ. The CDR3 runs to 15 residues. The germline V and J ends were trimmed by 3 bases and 1 base, with 10 bases remaining between them. CDR3 sequence (DNA): TGCGCCAGCAGCTACGGACAAAAGAACACCGGGGAGCTGTTTTTT. Protein product: CASSYGQKNTGELFF.

The chain has TRBV5-1 and TRBJ2-3, with TRBD2 matching over 7 bases. Germline CDR1 is SGHRS and CDR2 is YFSETQ. J lost 2 bases, V lost 2 bases, and 5 bases had no gene match. The CDR3 is 15 amino acids. The CDR3 DNA is TGCGCCAGCAGCTTTGGTCTAGCGGACACAGATACGCAGTATTTT. Translated: CASSFGLADTDTQYF.

V is TRBV25-1 and J is TRBJ1-2; 10 bases map to TRBD1. Germline values: CDR1 MGHDK, CDR2 SYGVNS. V lost 6 bases and J lost 8; bases outside the gene matches: 9. CDR3 length: 14 amino acids. This chain's CDR3 is CASSADRGLYGYTF. For the CDR3, the DNA is TGTGCCAGCAGCGCTGACAGGGGGCTATACGGCTACACCTTC.

This rearrangement joins TRBV18 to TRBJ2-5; TRBD1 matches 7 bases. Germline V gives CDR1 KGHSH, CDR2 LQKENI. The trim removed 3 bases at V and 5 bases at J, leaving 3 bases unmatched. The CDR3 is 13 amino acids. CDR3 amino acids: CASSPQGDETQYF. The CDR3 coding sequence is TGTGCCAGCTCACCCCAGGGGGATGAGACCCAGTACTTC.

This chain uses TRBV10-3 with TRBJ1-2, with 8 nucleotides matching TRBD1. CDR3 length: 14 residues. Germline loops: CDR1 ENHRY, CDR2 SYGVKD. Unmatched junction bases numbered 7, after V lost 6 bases and J lost 4 bases. The CDR3 DNA reads as TGTGCCATCAGCAGTGGACAGGGAGGCTATGGCTACACCTTC. It yields the protein CAISSGQGGYGYTF.

V and J are TRBV11-2 and TRBJ2-7; D not certain. Trimming stripped 1 base from V and 1 base from J, with 5 bases between. Looked up from germline, CDR1 is SGHAT and CDR2 is FQNNGV. The CDR3 has 13 residues. The CDR3 bases are TGTGCCAGCAGCTTAGCCACTTCCTACGAGCAGTACTTC. It translates to CASSLATSYEQYF. Variable domain in full (rest from reference TRBV11-2 and TRBJ2-7): EAGVAQSPRYKIIEKRQSVAFWCNPISGHATLYWYQQILGQGPKLLIQFQNNGVVDDSQLPKDRFSAERLKGVDSTLKIQPAKLEDSAVYLCASSLATSYEQYFGPGTRLTVT.

V and J are TRBV2 and TRBJ2-2, with D unclear. This CDR3 is 14 amino acids long. Looked up from germline, CDR1 is SNHLY and CDR2 is FYNNEI. The ends were cut back, 4 bases at V and 3 bases at J, with 9 bases in the middle. The CDR3 region is CASSVRRDTGELFF. The CDR3 region has the DNA TGTGCCAGCAGTGTACGACGAGACACCGGGGAGCTGTTTTTT. Looking up the rest from reference TRBV2 and TRBJ2-2 gives the full variable domain: EPEVTQTPSHQVTQMGQEVILRCVPISNHLYFYWYRQILGQKVEFLVSFYNNEISEKSEIFDDQFSVERPDGSNFTLKIRSTKLEDSAMYFCASSVRRDTGELFFGEGSRLTVL.

The chain couples TRBV7-6 to TRBJ2-7; the D is unclear. CDR1 and CDR2 from the germline V gene are SGHVS and FNYEAQ. The V end was cut by 6 bases, the J end by 2 bases, with 23 bases between. CDR3 length equals 17 residues. In DNA form, the CDR3 reads TGTGCCAGCAGTTCAAGCCTCTCGAGGTTAACGGCCTACGAGCAGTACTTC. Translating gives CASSSSLSRLTAYEQYF.

The rearrangement links TRBV16 to TRBJ1-2; TRBD1 is a possible D gene (5 bases). The CDR3 sequence is 14 residues long. V lost 3 bases and J lost 4, with 12 bases in between. Per germline, CDR1 KGHSY and CDR2 FQNENV. In nucleotides, the CDR3 is TGTGCCAGCAGCCACCGGGACCCCGGCTATGGCTACACCTTC. Translating it yields CASSHRDPGYGYTF. The full variable domain, in which reference TRBV16 and TRBJ1-2 provide the parts outside the CDR3, is GEEVAQTPKHLVRGEGQKAKLYCAPIKGHSYVFWYQQVLKNEFKFLISFQNENVFDETGMPKERFSAKCLPNSPCSLEIQATKLEDSAVYFCASSHRDPGYGYTFGSGTRLTVV.

This clone has a handful of counts. The rearrangement links TRBV6-5 to TRBJ1-4, with D tentatively TRBD1 (5 bases). Trimming took 6 bases from V and 6 from J, leaving 17 bases between them. Germline assignment: CDR1 MNHEY and CDR2 SVGAGI. The CDR3 spans 15 residues. CDR3 in amino acids: CASSRPGRGDEKLFF. The CDR3 bases are TGTGCCAGCAGCCGACCGGGTAGAGGGGATGAAAAACTGTTTTTT.

CDR3 sequence (DNA): TGCGCCAGCAGCCAAGAAGGGACTAGCGGGAAGACCCAGTACTTC. Its translation is CASSQEGTSGKTQYF. This rearrangement joins TRBV4-1 to TRBJ2-5; TRBD2 matches at 13 bases. Germline V gives CDR1 MGHRA, CDR2 YSYEKL. V lost 0 bases, J lost 6 bases, and 1 base stayed unmatched. This CDR3 has 15 residues.

V usage is TRBV9 and J usage is TRBJ2-1; no clear D gene. The CDR3 spans 15 residues. CDR1 is SGDLS, CDR2 YYNGEE, per germline. V dropped 0 bases and J dropped 3 bases, with 10 bases sitting between them. The CDR3 DNA is TGTGCCAGCAGCGTAGCTAGAGGAAACTACAATGAGCAGTTCTTC. Translated: CASSVARGNYNEQFF.